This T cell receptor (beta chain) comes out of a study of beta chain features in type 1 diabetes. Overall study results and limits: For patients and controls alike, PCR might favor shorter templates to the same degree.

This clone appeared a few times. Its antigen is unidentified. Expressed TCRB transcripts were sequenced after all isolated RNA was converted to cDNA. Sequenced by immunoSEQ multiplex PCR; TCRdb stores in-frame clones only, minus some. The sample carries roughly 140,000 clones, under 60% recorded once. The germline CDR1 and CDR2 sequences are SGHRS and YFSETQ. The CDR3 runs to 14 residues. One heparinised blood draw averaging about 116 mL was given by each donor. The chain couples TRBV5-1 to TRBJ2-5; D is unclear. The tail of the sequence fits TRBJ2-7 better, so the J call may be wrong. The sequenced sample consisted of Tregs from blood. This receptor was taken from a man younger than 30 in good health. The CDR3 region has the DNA TGCGCCAGCAGCTTGGTGGGTGACAACCACGAGCAGTACTTC. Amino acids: CASSLVGDNHEQYF.